This TCR beta chain was recorded in a study of CXCR3-negative and CXCR3-positive naive CD8 T cells. At the level of the study: The total count of TRB reads reached about 135 million, and each library contributed about 1.5 +/- 0.3 million.

The libraries of TRB cDNA were constructed through 5' RACE using UMI labels. No DNA is given; TCRdb re-called the 5' RACE reads and lists each CDR3 protein once. The repertoire shows fewer than 140,000 distinct CDR3 sequences; the top ten hold 0.3% to 0.4%. From germline, CDR1 is SEHNR and CDR2 FQNEAQ (reference sequence). The CDR3 is made up of 13 amino acids. Whole-study results and caveats: Hydrophobicity was higher for TRB CDR3s found in CXCR3-positive naive cells than in CXCR3-negative naive cells. Both of the naive subsets showed about the same high diversity, but memory CD8+ cells had much less.

A note on this clonotype: The target antigen is unknown.

The chain carries TRBV7-9 and TRBJ2-3. The receptor's source is a human donor in good health. Some clones in this sample may be carry-over from other donors' samples. Sample: naive CXCR3+ CD8+ T cells from blood. Stated subset: CD45RO-CCR7+CD27+CD95- naive CD8+ T cells expressing CXCR3 (TNR3+). Here the CDR3 reads CASSFPDTDTQYF.